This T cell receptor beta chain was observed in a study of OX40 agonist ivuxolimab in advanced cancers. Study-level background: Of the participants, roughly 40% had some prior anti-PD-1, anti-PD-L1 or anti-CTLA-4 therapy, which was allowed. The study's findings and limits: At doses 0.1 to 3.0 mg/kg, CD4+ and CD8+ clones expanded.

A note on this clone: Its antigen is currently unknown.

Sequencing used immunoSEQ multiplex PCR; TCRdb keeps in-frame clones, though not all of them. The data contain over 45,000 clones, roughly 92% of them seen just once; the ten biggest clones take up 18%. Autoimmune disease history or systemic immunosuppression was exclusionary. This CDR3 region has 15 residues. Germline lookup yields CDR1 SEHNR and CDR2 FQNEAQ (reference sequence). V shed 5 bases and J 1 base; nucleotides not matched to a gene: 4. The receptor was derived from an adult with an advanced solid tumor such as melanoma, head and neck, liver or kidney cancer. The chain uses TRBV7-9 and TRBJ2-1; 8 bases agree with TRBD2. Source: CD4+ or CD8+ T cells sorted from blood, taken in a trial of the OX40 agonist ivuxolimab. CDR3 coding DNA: TGTGCCAGCAGCCAACGGGAGGGTTCCTACAATGAGCAGTTCTTC. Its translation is CASSQREGSYNEQFF. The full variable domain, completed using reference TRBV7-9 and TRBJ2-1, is DTGVSQNPRHKITKRGQNVTFRCDPISEHNRLYWYRQTLGQGPEFLTYFQNEAQLEKSRLLSDRFSAERPKGSFSTLEIQRTEQGDSAMYLCASSQREGSYNEQFFGPGTRLTVL.